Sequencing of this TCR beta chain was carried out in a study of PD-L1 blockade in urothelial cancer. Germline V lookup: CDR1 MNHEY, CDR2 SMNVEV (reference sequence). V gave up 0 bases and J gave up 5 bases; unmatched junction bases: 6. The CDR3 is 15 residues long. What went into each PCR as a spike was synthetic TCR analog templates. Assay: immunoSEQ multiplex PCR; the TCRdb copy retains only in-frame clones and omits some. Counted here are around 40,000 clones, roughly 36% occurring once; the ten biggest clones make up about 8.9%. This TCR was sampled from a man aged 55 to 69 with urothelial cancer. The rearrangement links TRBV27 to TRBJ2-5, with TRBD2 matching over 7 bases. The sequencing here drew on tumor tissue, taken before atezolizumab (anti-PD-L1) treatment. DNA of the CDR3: TGTGCCAGCAGTTTATCCGGGCCCGGGAGGGAGACCCAGTACTTC. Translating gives CASSLSGPGRETQYF.